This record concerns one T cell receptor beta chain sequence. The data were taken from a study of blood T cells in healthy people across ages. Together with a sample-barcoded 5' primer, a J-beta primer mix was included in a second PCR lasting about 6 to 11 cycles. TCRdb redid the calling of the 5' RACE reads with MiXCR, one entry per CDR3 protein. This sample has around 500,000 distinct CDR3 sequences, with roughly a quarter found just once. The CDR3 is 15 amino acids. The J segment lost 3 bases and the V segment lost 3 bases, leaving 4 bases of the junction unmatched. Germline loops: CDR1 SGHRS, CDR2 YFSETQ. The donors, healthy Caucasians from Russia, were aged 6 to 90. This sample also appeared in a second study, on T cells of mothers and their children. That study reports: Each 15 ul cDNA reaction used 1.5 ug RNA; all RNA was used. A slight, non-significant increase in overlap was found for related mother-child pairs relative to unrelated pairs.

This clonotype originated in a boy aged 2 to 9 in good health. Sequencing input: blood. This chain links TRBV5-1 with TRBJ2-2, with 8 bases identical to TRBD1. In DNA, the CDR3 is TGCGCCAGCAGCTGGACAGGGTCGGACACCGGGGAGCTGTTTTTT. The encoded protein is CASSWTGSDTGELFF.